This TCR beta chain is from a study of early T cells in non-severe SARS-CoV-2 infection. Across the study: Sequencing was performed on bulk RNA from unsorted whole blood, leaving chains unpaired.

General observations from the study: Anti-spike CD8 responses were favored in VDJdb matching, and private and CD4 specificities were missed.

Many counts were recorded for this clonotype. Its antigen is unidentified. Individual cDNA molecules each received unique molecular identifiers attached to them. Each CDR3 protein gets one entry after TCRdb re-called the 5' RACE reads with MiXCR. The sample records over 45,000 distinct CDR3 sequences, around 5.6% being singletons. The CDR3 contains 16 residues. V shed 7 bases and J shed 0 bases, with 18 bases lying between them. In germline, CDR1 is SEHNR, CDR2 FQNEAQ (reference sequence). The chain joins TRBV7-9 to TRBJ1-2, with a possible D match to TRBD1 (5 bases). The sequence was obtained from an adult who was a healthcare worker with PCR-confirmed SARS-CoV-2 infection or an uninfected control (not recorded which). The sequenced sample consisted of whole blood. The CDR3 region has the DNA TGTGCCAGCACCCCCCCGCTAGGCAGGGCTAACTATGGCTACACCTTC. Translating it yields CASTPPLGRANYGYTF.